This TCR beta chain was sequenced for a study of T cells after posttransplantation cyclophosphamide listed by TCRdb under 2016. For the wider study: T cell repertoire reconstitution was tracked by TRB sequencing after myeloablative bone marrow transplantation in which posttransplantation cyclophosphamide was used as GVHD prophylaxis. TRB sequencing was also done on up to 3 additional blood samples from 2 to 5.2 years after transplant in 3 patients, and on pretransplant blood from 4 patients. Blood from every one of the 34 PTCy patients who had 1-year posttransplant specimens underwent TRB sequencing. Antigen receptor sequencing covered samples from a few dozen PTCy-treated patients and about 17 of their related bone marrow donors. Public TRB sequences were queried against a database of over 3,600 sequences associated with responses to pathogens, tumor antigens, self-antigens and alloantigens. TRA and TRB clonality were tightly correlated in 10 or so samples, so subsequent TCR analyses focused on TRB only.

As to this clone: Its target antigen remains unknown. No much larger clonotype is one base removed from it; base qualities were not supplied.

Reading the germline V gene (reference sequence) gives CDR1 MNHEY and CDR2 SMNVEV. V was cut back by 3 bases and J by 5 bases, leaving a gap of 17 bases between them. Including the terminal cysteine and phenylalanine, the CDR3 comprises 16 residues. Of the read, only the CDR3 DNA is kept; its 48 bases are in frame from base 1. Points the paper makes about the study in general: The TRB repertoires of T cells infiltrating skin or the GI tract showed only limited overlap with the TRB repertoires found in blood. Across approximately 45 patients, TRB clonality was highly associated with recipient CMV seropositivity and CMV reactivation, and PTCy diversity was similar to diversity in CNI/methotrexate controls. Donor-recipient similarity was low at 1-2 months but rose over the first year, and later blood repertoires were often dominated by donor CD8+ memory clones.

On the day of marrow donation, related bone marrow donors gave peripheral blood samples. To count as naive, T cells had to be viable CD3+CD4+ or CD3+CD8+ cells with a CCR7+CD45RA+CD45RO-CD95-CD27+CD28+ profile. Peripheral blood and bone marrow mononuclear cells were isolated by Ficoll-Hypaque density centrifugation and cryopreserved. Sorting of CD4+ and CD8+ T cells, including naive and memory subsets, was performed by FACS on a FACSAria II. TRB sequencing was run on genomic DNA with either the immunoSEQ assay at survey resolution or the hsTCRB kit. The original methods were these. The immunoSEQ software was used for initial read processing, and the LymphoSeq R package was used for repertoire analyses. For each TRB dataset, clonality was calculated as 1 minus normalized Shannon entropy, and the Gini coefficient was computed as well. To infer phenotypes in unsorted samples, TRB sequences from sorted subsets of the recipient or donor were mapped onto the unsorted samples of the same recipient. Entries here come from immuneACCESS through TCRdb and include only in-frame sequences with V and J called. Some clones fail to appear in such tables; in the studies checked, an unresolved V gene covers under half of the shortfall, and the cause of the remainder is unknown. Clone size and the V and J calls come from that table; the DNA yielded D and trimming. The sample data list about 21,000 clones, and about 98% of these were observed just once. The ten largest account for around 0.15% of the sample.

This sequence uses TRBV27 and TRBJ1-5, and the D gene may be TRBD1, 5 bases matching. Sequenced: naive CD8+ T cells sorted from PBMCs. The sequence was obtained from a man aged 35-49 years in good health, CMV-negative, and a related stem cell transplant donor. In nucleotides, the sequence is TGTGCCAGCAGTTTGTCGCCGGGACTACGAGATCAGCCCCAGCATTTT. The translation is CASSLSPGLRDQPQHF.